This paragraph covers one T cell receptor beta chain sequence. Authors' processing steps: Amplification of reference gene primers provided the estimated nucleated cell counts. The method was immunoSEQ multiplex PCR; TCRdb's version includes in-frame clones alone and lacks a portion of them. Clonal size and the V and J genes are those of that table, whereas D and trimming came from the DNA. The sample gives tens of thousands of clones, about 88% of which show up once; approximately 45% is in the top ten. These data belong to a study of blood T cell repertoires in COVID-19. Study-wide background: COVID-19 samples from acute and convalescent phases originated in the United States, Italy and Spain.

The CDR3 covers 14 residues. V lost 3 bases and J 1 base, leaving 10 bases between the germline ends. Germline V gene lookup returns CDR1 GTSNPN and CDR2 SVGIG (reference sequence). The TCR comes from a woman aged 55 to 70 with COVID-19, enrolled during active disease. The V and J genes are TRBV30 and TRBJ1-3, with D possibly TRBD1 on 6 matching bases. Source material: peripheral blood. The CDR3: CAWSHQGSGNTIYF. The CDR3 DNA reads TGTGCCTGGAGCCACCAGGGGTCTGGAAACACCATATATTTT.